This entry lists 18 T cell receptor beta chains sequenced from one sample in a study of identifying expanded T cells in peripheral blood. Sequenced by immunoSEQ multiplex PCR; TCRdb stores in-frame clones only, minus some. Of more than 80,000 clones detected, more than 70% appear once; the ten largest clones hold 4%. Material: blood. These receptors all come from a person aged 18 to 75 in good health.

Written as DNA, the CDR3 is TGTGCCAGTAGTTCGTACGGACAGGGACCCTACGAGCAGTACTTC. Amino acid sequence: CASSSYGQGPYEQYF. The rearrangement uses TRBV19 and TRBJ2-7, with 8 positions matching TRBD1. The CDR3 runs 15 residues. CDR1 LNHDA and CDR2 SQIVND come from the germline V gene (reference sequence). Trimming took 5 bases from V and 2 from J; bases not matched to a gene: 8.

This chain links TRBV13 with TRBJ1-6, with 9 bases matching TRBD1. Germline loops: CDR1 PRHDT, CDR2 FYEKMQ (reference sequence). V gave up 5 bases and J gave up 8 bases; unmatched junction bases: 10. The CDR3 length is 16 residues. CDR3 bases: TGTGCCAGCAGCGCAGATGGGGACAGGGATGATTCACCCCTCCACTTT. This gives the protein CASSADGDRDDSPLHF.

J is TRBJ2-1 and V is TRBV7-3, with D unclear. The germline V gene has CDR1 SGHTA and CDR2 FQGTGA. V was pared by 4 bases and J by 0 bases, with 7 bases between. CDR3 size: 14 residues. Written as DNA, the CDR3 is TGTGCCAGCAGCTCCGATAGCTCCTACAATGAGCAGTTCTTC. Translated, it gives CASSSDSSYNEQFF.

The chain recombines TRBV4-1 with TRBJ1-2; D is undetermined. The V and J ends lost 1 base and 4 bases respectively, with 7 bases between them. Germline V gives CDR1 MGHRA, CDR2 YSYEKL. This CDR3 is built from 13 residues. CDR3 in DNA: TGCGCCAGCAGCCAAGGGGCGGGCTATGGCTACACCTTC. Protein sequence: CASSQGAGYGYTF.

This clone was recorded only once. The CDR3 DNA is TGTGCCAGCAGCACAGACAGGGGATGGGATTCACCCCTCCACTTT. Its translation: CASSTDRGWDSPLHF. The chain combines TRBV9 with TRBJ1-6; 8 nucleotides agree with TRBD1. Germline V lookup: CDR1 SGDLS, CDR2 YYNGEE. The CDR3 spans 15 residues. Unmatched junction bases numbered 8, after V lost 4 bases and J lost 8 bases.

The chain carries TRBV5-4 and TRBJ2-7, with D tentatively TRBD1 or TRBD2 (5 bases each). V lost 5 bases and J 0 bases, leaving 15 bases between the germline ends. Germline CDR1 and CDR2: SGHNT and YYREEE (reference sequence). The CDR3 has 15 residues. Written as DNA, the CDR3 is TGTGCCAGCAGGTCTGGGACCTCAAGCTCCTACGAGCAGTACTTC. Protein sequence: CASRSGTSSSYEQYF.

The V gene is TRBV11-2, the J gene TRBJ2-3; D gene uncertain. The CDR3 is 15 residues long. Germline assignment: CDR1 SGHAT and CDR2 FQNNGV. Trimming left V 1 base short and J 2 bases short, with 10 bases between. The CDR3: CASSLAVVSTDTQYF. CDR3 bases: TGTGCCAGCAGCTTAGCAGTGGTATCCACAGATACGCAGTATTTT. Full variable domain (rest looked up from reference TRBV11-2 and TRBJ2-3): EAGVAQSPRYKIIEKRQSVAFWCNPISGHATLYWYQQILGQGPKLLIQFQNNGVVDDSQLPKDRFSAERLKGVDSTLKIQPAKLEDSAVYLCASSLAVVSTDTQYFGPGTRLTVL.

The chain joins TRBV5-1 to TRBJ1-4; D gene uncertain. V shed 4 bases and J shed 3 bases, with 7 bases lying between them. The germline V gene encodes CDR1 SGHRS and CDR2 YFSETQ. The CDR3 length is 13 residues. In DNA form, the CDR3 reads TGCGCCAGCAGCGGCTCCGCTAATGAAAAACTGTTTTTT. Translating gives CASSGSANEKLFF.

The chain links TRBV7-3 to TRBJ2-3; the match to TRBD2 covers 8 bases. Germline lookup yields CDR1 SGHTA and CDR2 FQGTGA. V was pared by 2 bases and J by 0 bases, with 1 base of the junction left unmatched. The CDR3 extends over 15 amino acids. The CDR3 nucleotides are TGTGCCAGCAGCTTAGGGACTAGGAGCACAGATACGCAGTATTTT. This translates into CASSLGTRSTDTQYF.

The V and J genes are TRBV6-5 and TRBJ2-7, with 9 positions matching TRBD1. There are 14 residues in the CDR3. The trim removed 4 bases at V and 3 bases at J, leaving 4 bases unmatched. In germline, CDR1 is MNHEY, CDR2 SVGAGI. In DNA, the CDR3 is TGTGCCAGCAGTTCCCGGGACAGGGACTACGAGCAGTACTTC. It yields the protein CASSSRDRDYEQYF.

This clone has only one observation. The chain uses TRBV29-1 and TRBJ2-7, with TRBD2 matching over 8 bases. In germline, CDR1 is SQVTM, CDR2 ANQGSEA. J gave up 3 bases and V 8 bases, and 18 bases lay outside the gene matches. The CDR3 runs 16 residues. Here the CDR3 reads CSPLNGRALGGYEQYF. Here the CDR3 DNA reads TGCAGCCCCCTTAACGGGAGGGCCCTCGGCGGCTACGAGCAGTACTTC.

The chain employs TRBV27 and TRBJ1-3, with D maybe TRBD1 (5 bases). CDR3 length: 16 amino acids. The ends were cut back, 6 bases at V and 6 bases at J, with 21 bases in the middle. The germline gives CDR1 MNHEY, CDR2 SMNVEV (reference sequence). The CDR3 nucleotides are TGTGCCAGCAGCAGCTTACAGGTAGCGGGAGAAAACACCATATATTTT. Protein sequence: CASSSLQVAGENTIYF.

The genes are TRBV29-1 and TRBJ2-5; no firm D call. Trimming stripped 4 bases from V and 5 bases from J, with 8 bases between. This CDR3 comprises 11 residues. Per the germline V gene, CDR1 is SQVTM and CDR2 is ANQGSEA. The CDR3 DNA follows: TGCAGCGTTGCGAATCGGGAGACCCAGTACTTC. Translated, it gives CSVANRETQYF.

The chain links TRBV14 to TRBJ1-2, with 7 nucleotides matching TRBD1. J was trimmed by 2 bases and V by 4 bases; bases with no gene match: 7. Germline V gives CDR1 SGHDN, CDR2 FVKESK. The CDR3 is made up of 15 amino acids. CDR3 in DNA: TGTGCCAGCAGCCGTACAGGGGTCCTCAACTATGGCTACACCTTC. Residues: CASSRTGVLNYGYTF.

V and J are TRBV28 and TRBJ2-2; 11 nucleotides agree with TRBD1. The V gene's germline CDR1 is MDHEN and CDR2 SYDVKM. There are 16 residues in the CDR3. J gave up 7 bases and V 4 bases, and 8 bases lay outside the gene matches. The CDR3 region has the DNA TGTGCCAGCAGTTCGTCCGGGACAGGGGGGATCGGGGAGCTGTTTTTT. Translation gives CASSSSGTGGIGELFF.

CDR3 in amino acids: CAWAKSAGELFF. The CDR3 bases are TGTGCCTGGGCGAAGTCCGCCGGGGAGCTGTTTTTT. The V and J genes are TRBV30 and TRBJ2-2; no clear D. V lost 5 bases and J lost 6, with 10 bases in between. There are 12 residues in the CDR3. In germline, CDR1 is GTSNPN, CDR2 SVGIG (reference sequence).

This rearrangement joins TRBV7-9 to TRBJ1-5; D uncertain. This CDR3 has 14 amino acids. With 4 bases removed from V and 1 base from J, the gap between germline ends came to 8 bases. Germline values: CDR1 SEHNR, CDR2 FQNEAQ (reference sequence). The CDR3, as DNA: TGTGCCAGCAGCTCGAGAGGCAGCAATCAGCCCCAGCATTTT. Translating it yields CASSSRGSNQPQHF. Together with reference TRBV7-9 and TRBJ1-5, the CDR3 gives the full variable domain: DTGVSQNPRHKITKRGQNVTFRCDPISEHNRLYWYRQTLGQGPEFLTYFQNEAQLEKSRLLSDRFSAERPKGSFSTLEIQRTEQGDSAMYLCASSSRGSNQPQHFGDGTRLSIL.

The chain joins TRBV30 to TRBJ2-4; the D gene is possibly TRBD1 (6 bases). The CDR3 length is 14 residues. Between the trimmed V and J ends, which lost 8 bases and 4 bases, there was a span of 18 bases. CDR1 is GTSNPN, CDR2 SVGIG, per germline (reference sequence). CDR3 sequence: CAGETGQGKNIQYF. CDR3 nucleotide sequence: TGTGCCGGAGAGACCGGGCAGGGGAAAAACATTCAGTACTTC.